This TCR beta chain was sequenced during a study of shared clonotypes between healthy human individuals (dated by TCRdb to 2018 to 2020). Regarding the research as a whole: A couple of women and a few men aged 18 to 49 years were included in the cohort. To increase sequencing depth and limit assay-specific biases, TCR repertoire library preparation and sequencing were carried out by different laboratories using diverse techniques. Blood TCR repertoires of roughly 5 healthy adults were deeply sequenced to estimate repertoire size and the extent of clonotype sharing between individuals. Leukapheresis yielded between about 0.94 and 8.9 billion PBMCs per donor. Per donor, three plates each were used for CD4 naive and CD4 memory, two for CD8 naive, and one for CD8 memory.

The study at large found these results: Higher generation probabilities were observed for clonotypes shared by all four sorted-subset donors than for non-shared clonotypes. When a handful of donors were compared, the shared fraction of clonotypes was around 4.6% for naive CD4, around 3.6% for naive CD8, 2% to 2.5% for memory CD4, and about 0.36% for memory CD8. Based on pairwise subsampling, the degree of clonotype sharing among donors was expected to be affected by sequencing depth. Sampling was limited to blood, and TCR repertoires in tissue likely differ from TCR repertoires in blood. Estimated clonotype richness was generally larger for naive than for memory subsets. The small number of donors limited the genetic and exposure-history diversity represented. Incomplete sequencing was indicated by rarefaction of sorted-subset datasets, despite the large sequencing depth.

TCR CDR3 regions were amplified from genomic DNA by multiplex PCR using the deep immunoSEQ assay. Extracted genomic DNA from each cell subset was distributed evenly across all wells of several immunoSEQ 96-well plates, and each plate was treated as a replicate. Each replicate PCR for sorted subsets received 200 ng genomic DNA, equal to 28,000 or so T cell genomes. The purified libraries were quantified using a Qubit 3.0 fluorometer, sized with a Bioanalyzer 2100, and then quantified again using the KAPA Library Quantification kit. Each immunoSEQ 96-well plate was sequenced on its own single-read 150-cycle Illumina NextSeq 550 flow cell. The paper's processing steps were these. The immunoSEQ output contained only junctional sequences without quality scores, so filtering could not match that applied to full-length reads. To assign V/J genes and CDR3, sequences were annotated against IMGT germline references using PyIR, a Python wrapper for IgBLAST v1.9. Reads were filtered out if the reads had weak V/J assignments (E-value above 1e-6), no CDR3, stop codons, out-of-frame junctions, or ambiguous translated residues. V3J clonotypes were defined by identical inferred V gene, J gene, and CDR3 amino acid sequence. To compute the percentage overlap between repertoires, the number of shared unique clonotypes was divided by the size of the smaller repertoire. Three approaches were used to assess repertoire richness: RTK rarefaction, the Chao1 estimator, and Recon v2.1 estimates of unobserved clonotypes. Generation probabilities for all TCRbeta clonotypes obtained by the gDNA method from several donors were computed using OLGA. Held by TCRdb, this immuneACCESS table contains in-frame sequences only and omits some clones. Under half of the omission traces to an unresolved V gene where checked; the cause of the rest is unknown. V, J and clone size are those of that table, while D and trimming were read from the DNA. Across this sample there are fewer than 1.4 million clones, with around three quarters seen only once. The ten largest clones capture more than 0.55% of the sample.

V is pruned by 6 bases and J by 4 bases, leaving 9 bases of the junction without a gene match. Including the terminal cysteine and phenylalanine, the CDR3 comprises 15 residues. The DNA shown is the 45-base CDR3, in frame from base 1. The germline V gene (reference sequence) sets CDR1 to LNHDA and CDR2 to SQIVND. The donors were healthy, HIV-negative adults with no recently reported acute infections or vaccinations. All donors were Caucasian adults living in Nashville, Tennessee, USA. CD4+ T cells were enriched by magnetic negative selection, after which naive cells were positively selected on CD45RA and the negative fraction was taken as the memory subset. After blood collection by leukapheresis, PBMCs were isolated using Ficoll-Histopaque density gradient centrifugation and then cryopreserved in the vapor phase of liquid nitrogen. Analytical flow cytometry was used to check the purity and quantity of every magnetically sorted T cell population. From each sorted fraction, genomic DNA was isolated and quantified by UV absorbance on a Nanodrop 2000c.

Notes on this clone: The antigen it binds to is not known. Base qualities are not at hand, and no much larger clone is one base apart.

The receptor chain draws on TRBV19 and TRBJ1-2, with 9 bases matching TRBD1. What was sequenced was memory CD4+ T cells from PBMCs. This specimen's cell subset or site label, interpreted: CD45RA-negative fraction. The TCR sequence derives from a man aged 18 to 30 in good health. Some clones in this sample may be carry-over from other donors' samples. CDR3 sequence: CASRRGTGLRYGYTF. The sequenced DNA: TGTGCCAGTAGGCGCGGGACAGGGCTACGCTATGGCTACACCTTC.